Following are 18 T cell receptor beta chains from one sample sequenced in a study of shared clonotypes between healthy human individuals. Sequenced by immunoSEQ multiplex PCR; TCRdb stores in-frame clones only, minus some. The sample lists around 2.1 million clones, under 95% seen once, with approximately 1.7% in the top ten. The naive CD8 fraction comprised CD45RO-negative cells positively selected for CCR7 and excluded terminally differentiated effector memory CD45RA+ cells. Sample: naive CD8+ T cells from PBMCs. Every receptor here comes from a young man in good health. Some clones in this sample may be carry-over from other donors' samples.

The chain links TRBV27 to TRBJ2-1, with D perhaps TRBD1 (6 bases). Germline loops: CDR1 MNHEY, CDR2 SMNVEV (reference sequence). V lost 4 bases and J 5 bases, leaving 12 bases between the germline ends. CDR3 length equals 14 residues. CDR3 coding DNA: TGTGCCAGCAGTTACCAGGGGCCGAACAATGAGCAGTTCTTC. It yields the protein CASSYQGPNNEQFF.

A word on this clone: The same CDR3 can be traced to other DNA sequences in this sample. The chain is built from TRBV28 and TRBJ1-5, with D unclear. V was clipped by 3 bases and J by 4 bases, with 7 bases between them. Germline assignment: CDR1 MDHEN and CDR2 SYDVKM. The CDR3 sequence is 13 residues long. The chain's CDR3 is CASSFGGNQPQHF. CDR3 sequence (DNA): TGTGCCAGCAGTTTTGGCGGTAATCAGCCCCAGCATTTT.

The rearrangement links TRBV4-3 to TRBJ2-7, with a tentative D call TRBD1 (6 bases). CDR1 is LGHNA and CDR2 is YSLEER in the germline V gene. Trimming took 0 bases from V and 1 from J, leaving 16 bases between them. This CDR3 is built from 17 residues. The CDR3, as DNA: TGCGCCAGCAGCCAAGAAGTAACTTGGGACATTTCCTACGAGCAGTACTTC. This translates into CASSQEVTWDISYEQYF.

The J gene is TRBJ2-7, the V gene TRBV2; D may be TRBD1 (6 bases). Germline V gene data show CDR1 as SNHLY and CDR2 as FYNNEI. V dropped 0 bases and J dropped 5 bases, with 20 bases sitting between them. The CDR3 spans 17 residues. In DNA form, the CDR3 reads TGTGCCAGCAGTGAAGCCATAAACAGGGTCGAGGACGACGAGCAGTACTTC. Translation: CASSEAINRVEDDEQYF.

The CDR3 sequence is CASSYYQGPAYEQYF. As DNA, the CDR3 is TGTGCCAGCAGTTACTATCAGGGTCCGGCCTACGAGCAGTACTTC. This chain joins TRBV6-6 and TRBJ2-7, with D possibly matching TRBD1 (5 bases). The CDR3 consists of 15 residues. In germline, CDR1 is MNHNY, CDR2 SVGAGI (reference sequence). V was cut by 1 base and J by 2 bases, with 12 bases left in between.

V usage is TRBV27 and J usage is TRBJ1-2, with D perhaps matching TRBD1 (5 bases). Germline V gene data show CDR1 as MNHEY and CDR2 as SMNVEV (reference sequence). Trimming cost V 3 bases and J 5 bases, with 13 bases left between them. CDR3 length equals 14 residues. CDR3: CASSFQGAAYGYTF. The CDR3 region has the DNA TGTGCCAGCAGTTTTCAAGGGGCAGCTTATGGCTACACCTTC.

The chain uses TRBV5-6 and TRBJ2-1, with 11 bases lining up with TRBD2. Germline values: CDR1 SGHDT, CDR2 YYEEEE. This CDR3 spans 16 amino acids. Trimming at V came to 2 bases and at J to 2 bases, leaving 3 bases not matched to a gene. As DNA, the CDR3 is TGTGCCAGCAGCTTTAGCGGGAGGGCCCCCTACAATGAGCAGTTCTTC. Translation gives CASSFSGRAPYNEQFF.

CDR3: CAWSVLGFVRHNSPLHF. CDR3 DNA: TGTGCCTGGAGTGTCTTAGGTTTCGTCAGGCATAATTCACCCCTCCACTTT. The chain links TRBV30 to TRBJ1-6; D uncertain. Trimming took 0 bases from V and 5 from J, leaving 17 bases between them. The germline CDR1 and CDR2 sequences are GTSNPN and SVGIG (reference sequence). The CDR3 contains 17 residues.

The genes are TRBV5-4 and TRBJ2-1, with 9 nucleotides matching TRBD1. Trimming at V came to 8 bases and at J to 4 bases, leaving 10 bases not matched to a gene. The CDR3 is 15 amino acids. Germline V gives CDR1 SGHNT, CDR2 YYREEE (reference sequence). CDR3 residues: CASFPDRGSYNEQFF. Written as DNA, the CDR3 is TGTGCCAGTTTTCCGGACAGGGGTTCGTACAATGAGCAGTTCTTC.

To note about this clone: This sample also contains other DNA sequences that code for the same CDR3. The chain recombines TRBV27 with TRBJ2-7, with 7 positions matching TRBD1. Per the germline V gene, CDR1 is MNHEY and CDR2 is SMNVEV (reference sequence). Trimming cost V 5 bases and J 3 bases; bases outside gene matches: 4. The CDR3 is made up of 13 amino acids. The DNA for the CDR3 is TGTGCCAGCAGTCCCGGGACAGACTACGAGCAGTACTTC. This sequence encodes CASSPGTDYEQYF.

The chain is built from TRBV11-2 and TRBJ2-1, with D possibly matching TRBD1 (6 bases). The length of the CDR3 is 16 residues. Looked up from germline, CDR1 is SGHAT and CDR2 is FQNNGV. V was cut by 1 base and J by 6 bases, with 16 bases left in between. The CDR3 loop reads CASSLGSGTTGNEQFF. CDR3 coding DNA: TGTGCCAGCAGCTTAGGATCTGGGACGACAGGCAATGAGCAGTTCTTC.

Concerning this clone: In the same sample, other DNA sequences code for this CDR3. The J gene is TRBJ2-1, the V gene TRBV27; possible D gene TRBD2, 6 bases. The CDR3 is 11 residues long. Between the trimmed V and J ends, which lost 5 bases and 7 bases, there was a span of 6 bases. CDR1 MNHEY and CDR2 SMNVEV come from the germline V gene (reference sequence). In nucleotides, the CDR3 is TGTGCCAGCAGTCTAGCGAATGAGCAGTTCTTC. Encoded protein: CASSLANEQFF.

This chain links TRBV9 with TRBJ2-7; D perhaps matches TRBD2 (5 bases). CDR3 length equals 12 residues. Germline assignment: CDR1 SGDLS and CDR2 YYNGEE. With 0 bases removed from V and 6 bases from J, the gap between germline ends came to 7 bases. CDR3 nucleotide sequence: TGTGCCAGCAGCGTAGGAGGGTGCGAGCAGTACTTC. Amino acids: CASSVGGCEQYF.

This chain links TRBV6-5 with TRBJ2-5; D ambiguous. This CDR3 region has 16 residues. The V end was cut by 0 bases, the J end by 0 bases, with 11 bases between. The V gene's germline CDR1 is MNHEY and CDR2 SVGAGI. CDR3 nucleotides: TGTGCCAGCAGTTACTCCCCTAACTCGGACCAAGAGACCCAGTACTTC. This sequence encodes CASSYSPNSDQETQYF.

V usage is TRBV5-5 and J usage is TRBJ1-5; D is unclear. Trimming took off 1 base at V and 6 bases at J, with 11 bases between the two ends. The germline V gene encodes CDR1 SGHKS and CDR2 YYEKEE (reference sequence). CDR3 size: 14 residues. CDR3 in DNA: TGTGCCAGCAGCTTGTGGGCGGGAGGTCAGCCCCAGCATTTT. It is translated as CASSLWAGGQPQHF.

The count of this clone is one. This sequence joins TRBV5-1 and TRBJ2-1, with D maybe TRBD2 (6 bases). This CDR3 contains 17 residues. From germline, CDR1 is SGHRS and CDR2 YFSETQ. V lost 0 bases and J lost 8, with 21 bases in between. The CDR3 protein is CASSLATWRGPQDEQFF. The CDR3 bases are TGCGCCAGCAGCTTGGCAACATGGCGGGGACCGCAGGATGAGCAGTTCTTC.

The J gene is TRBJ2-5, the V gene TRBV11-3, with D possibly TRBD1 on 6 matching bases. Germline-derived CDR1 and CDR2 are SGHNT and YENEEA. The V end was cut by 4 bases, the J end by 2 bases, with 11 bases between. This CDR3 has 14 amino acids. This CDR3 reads CASSSGHSQETQYF. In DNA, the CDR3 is TGTGCCAGCAGCTCGGGACACTCACAAGAGACCCAGTACTTC.

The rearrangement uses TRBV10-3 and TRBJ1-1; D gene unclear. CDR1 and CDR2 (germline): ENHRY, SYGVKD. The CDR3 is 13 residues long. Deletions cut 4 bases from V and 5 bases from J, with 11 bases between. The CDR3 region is CAISGMRGTEAFF. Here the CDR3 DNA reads TGTGCCATCAGTGGCATGCGGGGTACTGAAGCTTTCTTT.